One and the same sample provided the 24 T cell receptor beta chains below, sequenced in a study of control samples from healthy donors and cancer patients. Data came from immunoSEQ multiplex PCR; TCRdb stores just in-frame clones and leaves some out. The profile shows about 170,000 clones, over 85% of them singletons. The specimen sequenced was blood. These receptors were taken from a woman aged 55-75 years in good health.

This clone was picked up one time. As DNA, the CDR3 is TGTGCCAGCAGTGACATGACTAGCGGGGGCACAGATACGCAGTATTTT. This gives the protein CASSDMTSGGTDTQYF. J is TRBJ2-3 and V is TRBV25-1; 11 nucleotides match TRBD2. With V trimmed by 3 bases and J by 1 base, 3 bases remained unmatched. Germline V CDR1 and CDR2: MGHDK, SYGVNS. This CDR3 is built from 16 residues.

This clone appeared a single time. The J gene is TRBJ1-1, the V gene TRBV12-5; the D is unclear. Germline CDR1 LGHNT, CDR2 FRNRAP. The CDR3 covers 14 residues. Trimming left V 6 bases short and J 4 bases short, with 15 bases between. The CDR3 DNA is TGTGCTAGTGGAGTGGCCGTGCTGAGCACTGAAGCTTTCTTT. This sequence encodes CASGVAVLSTEAFF.

This sequence joins TRBV6-2 or TRBV6-3 and TRBJ2-2; 7 nucleotides agree with TRBD1. This CDR3 is built from 16 residues. CDR1 is MNHEY, CDR2 SVGEGT, per germline. V was clipped by 6 bases and J by 2 bases; unmatched bases: 9. CDR3 sequence (DNA): TGTGCCAGCAGCCCCCTTGACAGGGTTAACACCGGGGAGCTGTTTTTT. As protein: CASSPLDRVNTGELFF.

The CDR3 region is CASSLLAGTVTYEQYF. In DNA, the CDR3 is TGTGCCAGCAGTTTACTCGCCGGGACGGTGACCTACGAGCAGTACTTC. J is TRBJ2-7 and V is TRBV6-5; D could derive from TRBD1 or TRBD2 (5 bases each). The V gene's germline CDR1 is MNHEY and CDR2 SVGAGI. The CDR3 loop spans 16 amino acids. V lost 4 bases and J lost 2, with 18 bases in between.

This sequence joins TRBV27 and TRBJ2-2; TRBD2 might be the D (6 bases). The germline V and J ends were trimmed by 5 bases and 1 base, with 14 bases remaining between them. This CDR3 is built from 16 residues. Germline assignment: CDR1 MNHEY and CDR2 SMNVEV (reference sequence). This CDR3 reads CASSPKTSLNTGELFF. Here the CDR3 DNA reads TGTGCCAGCAGTCCAAAGACTAGTCTGAACACCGGGGAGCTGTTTTTT.

The rearrangement links TRBV9 to TRBJ1-5; D unresolved. Germline-derived CDR1 and CDR2 are SGDLS and YYNGEE. V lost 3 bases and J lost 3, with 7 bases in between. This CDR3 spans 13 amino acids. The DNA of the CDR3 is TGTGCCAGCAGCGCCTCCCCCAATCAGCCCCAGCATTTT. Translated: CASSASPNQPQHF.

This chain links TRBV25-1 with TRBJ2-1, with 14 bases that match TRBD2. The germline V gene encodes CDR1 MGHDK and CDR2 SYGVNS. V lost 2 bases to trimming and J lost 8 bases; unmatched junction nucleotides: 11. This CDR3 is built from 18 residues. The CDR3 spells CASSETYRTSGGYYEQFF. The CDR3 region has the DNA TGTGCCAGCAGTGAAACATACCGGACTAGCGGGGGGTATTATGAGCAGTTCTTC.

The V gene is TRBV5-1, the J gene TRBJ1-1; TRBD1 agrees at 9 bases. This CDR3 comprises 14 residues. Trimming at V came to 4 bases and at J to 6 bases, leaving 7 bases not matched to a gene. Looked up from germline, CDR1 is SGHRS and CDR2 is YFSETQ. CDR3 sequence (DNA): TGCGCCAGCAGCCGCGGAGGACAGGGGCCTGAAGCTTTCTTT. This gives the protein CASSRGGQGPEAFF.

The rearrangement joins TRBV4-2 to TRBJ2-7; 10 nucleotides match TRBD2. The V gene end was trimmed by 8 bases and the J gene end by 2 bases; junction bases not matched to a gene: 9. The CDR3 consists of 15 residues. The germline gives CDR1 LGHNA, CDR2 YNFKEQ. The CDR3 nucleotides are TGTGCCAGCTGCAGTAGAAGCGGGGGGGCCTACGAGCAGTACTTC. Its protein is CASCSRSGGAYEQYF.

The chain employs TRBV6-5 and TRBJ2-5, with no clear D. CDR3 length equals 13 residues. Trimming took off 6 bases at V and 5 bases at J, with 13 bases between the two ends. From germline, CDR1 is MNHEY and CDR2 SVGAGI. The DNA of the CDR3 is TGTGCCAGCAGGTGGTCGAGGTTCGAGACCCAGTACTTC. Translation: CASRWSRFETQYF.

The V call is TRBV7-2, the J call TRBJ1-2, with 9 positions matching TRBD1. From germline, CDR1 is SGHTA and CDR2 FQGNSA. V lost 5 bases, J lost 6 bases, and 7 bases stayed unmatched. The CDR3 spans 14 residues. CDR3 residues: CASSLKGQGDGYTF. The CDR3 bases are TGTGCCAGCAGCCTCAAGGGACAGGGAGATGGCTACACCTTC.

The chain's CDR3 is CASSFGASPGTEAFF. CDR3 bases: TGTGCCAGCTCATTTGGGGCCTCCCCGGGCACTGAAGCTTTCTTT. The rearrangement joins TRBV18 to TRBJ1-1; a weak D match, TRBD1 (5 bases). The CDR3 loop spans 15 amino acids. Trimming took off 5 bases at V and 4 bases at J, with 17 bases between the two ends. In germline, CDR1 is KGHSH, CDR2 LQKENI.

The rearrangement links TRBV6-1 to TRBJ2-5, with 7 bases fitting TRBD2. V lost 2 bases to trimming and J lost 3 bases; unmatched junction nucleotides: 3. This CDR3 contains 14 residues. The V gene's germline CDR1 is MNHNS and CDR2 SASEGT. CDR3 nucleotide sequence: TGTGCCAGCAGTGAAATAGGGAGGGAAGAGACCCAGTACTTC. It is translated as CASSEIGREETQYF.

The V and J genes are TRBV3-1 (or the pseudogene TRBV3-2) and TRBJ1-6, with TRBD1 matching over 7 bases. The CDR3 runs to 14 residues. V was pared by 4 bases and J by 9 bases, with 6 bases of the junction left unmatched. Looked up from germline, CDR1 is LGHDT and CDR2 is YNNKEL (reference sequence). Here the CDR3 reads CASSLGQVRSPLHF. In nucleotides, the CDR3 is TGTGCCAGCAGCCTAGGACAGGTCCGTTCACCCCTCCACTTT.

The genes are TRBV25-1 and TRBJ1-4; D perhaps matches TRBD1 (5 bases). Germline assignment: CDR1 MGHDK and CDR2 SYGVNS. The CDR3 sequence is 13 residues long. V was shortened by 6 bases and J by 8 bases, with 13 bases between the two germline ends. CDR3 in amino acids: CASRGERWEKLFF. For the CDR3, the DNA is TGTGCCAGCAGGGGGGAGAGGTGGGAAAAACTGTTTTTT.

This clone has more than one count but fewer than ten. This rearrangement joins TRBV2 to TRBJ1-2; possibly TRBD1 for D (6 bases). Germline V gene sequence: CDR1 SNHLY, CDR2 FYNNEI. The V and J ends lost 2 bases and 8 bases respectively, with 12 bases between them. The CDR3 sequence is 13 residues long. The CDR3 region is CASSEYRVDGYTF. CDR3 sequence (DNA): TGTGCCAGCAGTGAATACAGGGTGGACGGCTACACCTTC.

The chain uses TRBV19 and TRBJ2-5, with D uncertain. The germline CDR1 and CDR2 sequences are LNHDA and SQIVND (reference sequence). The V end lost 3 bases, the J end lost 5 bases, and 4 bases lay between the germline ends. The CDR3 sequence is 11 residues long. CDR3 protein: CASSIRETQYF. The CDR3 coding sequence is TGTGCCAGTAGTATTCGTGAGACCCAGTACTTC.

The chain couples TRBV7-9 to TRBJ2-7; 10 nucleotides line up with TRBD2. The V gene end was trimmed by 3 bases and the J gene end by 6 bases; junction bases not matched to a gene: 5. The CDR3 covers 14 residues. Germline V gene data show CDR1 as SEHNR and CDR2 as FQNEAQ (reference sequence). CDR3 in amino acids: CASSFLAGAGEQYF. The CDR3 region has the DNA TGTGCCAGCAGCTTCCTAGCGGGGGCGGGCGAGCAGTACTTC.

The rearrangement joins TRBV7-2 to TRBJ2-3; 7 bases agree with TRBD1. CDR1 and CDR2 (germline): SGHTA, FQGNSA. V shed 3 bases, J shed 5 bases, and the junction held 5 bases outside the gene matches. This CDR3 contains 14 residues. CDR3 loop: CASSFGAGGDTQYF. For the CDR3, the DNA is TGTGCCAGCAGCTTTGGGGCAGGGGGAGATACGCAGTATTTT.

The chain couples TRBV4-3 to TRBJ1-1; D is unclear. The germline V gene has CDR1 LGHNA and CDR2 YSLEER. The CDR3 is 15 amino acids. Trimming removed 3 bases at V and 2 bases at J, with 13 bases between. The chain's CDR3 is CASSQRVGSNTEAFF. CDR3 nucleotides: TGCGCCAGCAGCCAGCGGGTAGGGTCTAACACTGAAGCTTTCTTT.

This chain connects TRBV4-1 to TRBJ2-1; D possibly corresponds to TRBD2 (6 bases). The V end lost 1 base, the J end lost 5 bases, and 15 bases lay between the germline ends. The CDR3 consists of 16 residues. Germline V gives CDR1 MGHRA, CDR2 YSYEKL. CDR3 bases: TGCGCCAGCAGCCAAGGGGACTGGCGGCACCACAATGAGCAGTTCTTC. It specifies CASSQGDWRHHNEQFF.

This sequence joins TRBV5-4 and TRBJ1-1; 7 nucleotides line up with TRBD1. The CDR3 runs 14 residues. V was clipped by 4 bases and J by 0 bases; unmatched bases: 3. In germline, CDR1 is SGHNT, CDR2 YYREEE (reference sequence). This CDR3 reads CASSPGTVNTEAFF. The DNA for the CDR3 is TGTGCCAGCAGCCCGGGGACAGTGAACACTGAAGCTTTCTTT.

V usage is TRBV6-6 and J usage is TRBJ1-2; 8 bases are a match to TRBD1. Germline values: CDR1 MNHNY, CDR2 SVGAGI (reference sequence). The CDR3 extends over 16 amino acids. The V gene end was trimmed by 0 bases and the J gene end by 8 bases; junction bases not matched to a gene: 11. DNA for the CDR3: TGTGCCAGCAGTTACTCTACAGGGGGAACCAAGGCGGGCTACACCTTC. Protein product: CASSYSTGGTKAGYTF.

Comment on this clone: Within the sample, other DNA sequences also encode this same CDR3. J is TRBJ1-1 and V is TRBV18, with 7 bases matching TRBD1. CDR1 and CDR2 from the germline V gene are KGHSH and LQKENI. The V segment lost 6 bases and the J segment 0 bases; nucleotides outside the gene matches: 4. The CDR3 covers 14 residues. The CDR3 nucleotides read TGTGCCAGCTCGCCGGGACAGCTGAACACTGAAGCTTTCTTT. Residues: CASSPGQLNTEAFF. The full variable domain, in which reference TRBV18 and TRBJ1-1 provide the parts outside the CDR3, is NAGVMQNPRHLVRRRGQEARLRCSPMKGHSHVYWYRQLPEEGLKFMVYLQKENIIDESGMPKERFSAEFPKEGPSILRIQQVVRGDSAAYFCASSPGQLNTEAFFGQGTRLTVV.